A selection of T cell receptor beta chains follows, all from one sample in a study of OX40 agonist ivuxolimab in advanced cancers. Measured with immunoSEQ multiplex PCR; TCRdb has only the in-frame clones, and not every one. The repertoire holds fewer than 100,000 clones, with about 86% as singletons. The sample here was CD4+ or CD8+ T cells sorted from blood, taken in a trial of the OX40 agonist ivuxolimab. These receptors originate from an adult with an advanced solid tumor such as melanoma, head and neck, liver or kidney cancer. Both conserved end residues are part of each CDR3. Each record gives: J gene, D gene, V gene, clone size, CDR3 length, CDR3 DNA, CDR3 protein. The D gene is left open where the match is weak. Only part of the rows carry a size: once, few, many, or a class if the clone is expanded.

>TRBJ2-3|NA|TRBV7-9|NA|13
TGTGCCAGCAGCTTAGAGAGCACAGATACGCAGTATTTT
CASSLESTDTQYF
>TRBJ2-2|NA|TRBV4-2|NA|14
TGTGCCAGCAGCCAAGAGCCTCTTTTCGGGGAGCTGTTTTTT
CASSQEPLFGELFF
>TRBJ1-2|NA|TRBV28|NA|12
TGTGCCAGCAGTGCCGAAGGGGCCGGCTACACCTTC
CASSAEGAGYTF
>TRBJ2-3|NA|TRBV5-1|NA|13
TGCGCCAGCAGCTTGGCGGATGAAGATACGCAGTATTTT
CASSLADEDTQYF
>TRBJ1-1|NA|TRBV6-6|few|13
TGTGCCAGCAGTTACTCGACGCAGGGTGAAGCTTTCTTT
CASSYSTQGEAFF
>TRBJ2-7|NA|TRBV2|NA|15
TGTGCCAGCAGTGAGTCGAGCGCCAGCTCCTACGAGCAGTACTTC
CASSESSASSYEQYF
>TRBJ1-5|TRBD1|TRBV19|NA|15
TGTGCCAGTAGTAGGGGGACAGTTTTCAATCAGCCCCAGCATTTT
CASSRGTVFNQPQHF
>TRBJ2-7|TRBD1|TRBV19|NA|14
TGTGCCAGTATCCGGACAGGGATGCCCTACGAGCAGTACTTC
CASIRTGMPYEQYF
>TRBJ1-2|NA|TRBV4-3|few|16
TGCGCCAGCAGCCAAGGCGTGGGGGGGGATAACTATGGCTACACCTTC
CASSQGVGGDNYGYTF
>TRBJ2-3|NA|TRBV4-2|NA|14
TGTGCCAGCAGCCCATCCGGCGCGACAGATACGCAGTATTTT
CASSPSGATDTQYF
>TRBJ1-1|NA|TRBV4-1|NA|13
TGCGCCAGCAGCCGAGCAAGGGAAGCTGAAGCTTTCTTT
CASSRAREAEAFF
>TRBJ2-3|TRBD2|TRBV19|NA|15
TGTGCCAGTAGGAGCTCTAGCGGGGGGCCGGGCACGCAGTATTTT
CASRSSSGGPGTQYF
>TRBJ1-1|NA|TRBV19|many|14
TGTGCCAGTATGAGGCAGGAAGGGGACACTGAAGCTTTCTTT
CASMRQEGDTEAFF
>TRBJ2-1|TRBD2|TRBV4-2|NA|19
TGTGCCAGCAGCCAAGATGGGTGGACTAGCGGGGGGAACTACAATGAGCAGTTCTTC
CASSQDGWTSGGNYNEQFF
>TRBJ1-5|NA|TRBV28|once|16
TGTGCCAGCAGTGTTCCGGGACGGGTGAACGGTCAGCCCCAGCATTTT
CASSVPGRVNGQPQHF
>TRBJ2-1|NA|TRBV6-6|NA|13
TGTGCCAGCAGCCAAGACAGCTACAATGAGCAGTTCTTC
CASSQDSYNEQFF
>TRBJ1-4|TRBD1|TRBV2|NA|13
TGTGCCAGCAGTTCTGGACAGGGCTCAATAAAGTTTTTT
CASSSGQGSIKFF
>TRBJ2-3|TRBD1|TRBV18|few|15
TGTGCCAGCTCACCATGGACAGGGGGCACAGATACGCAGTATTTT
CASSPWTGGTDTQYF
>TRBJ1-2|TRBD1|TRBV13|NA|16
TGTGCCAGCAGCCGAGGGGGCAGGGCTTCTAACTATGGCTACACCTTC
CASSRGGRASNYGYTF
>TRBJ2-6|NA|TRBV30|NA|14
TGTGCCTGGACGTTGGGCGGAGGGGCCAACGTCCTGACTTTC
CAWTLGGGANVLTF
>TRBJ2-3|TRBD1|TRBV5-5|NA|16
TGTGCCAGCAGCTTGGGACAGGGGGGTTCCACAGATACGCAGTATTTT
CASSLGQGGSTDTQYF
>TRBJ2-5|TRBD2|TRBV4-1|NA|16
TGCGCCAGCAGCCAAGATCGTCGGGGGGGCTCGAAGACCCAGTACTTC
CASSQDRRGGSKTQYF
>TRBJ2-3|NA|TRBV5-1|NA|15
TGCGCCAGCAGCTTCGGGCAGGGTGGCACAGATACGCAGTATTTT
CASSFGQGGTDTQYF
>TRBJ2-2|TRBD2|TRBV7-3|NA|14
TGTGCCAGCAGCTGGGGAGGGGCCGGCGGGGAGCTGTTTTTT
CASSWGGAGGELFF
>TRBJ2-1|NA|TRBV11-3|NA|14
TGTGCCAGCAGCTCCTCAGGGGGGAACAATGAGCAGTTCTTC
CASSSSGGNNEQFF
>TRBJ2-1|NA|TRBV10-3|NA|12
TGTGCCATCAGTGAGCCTAGCCGCGAGCAGTTCTTC
CAISEPSREQFF
>TRBJ1-4|NA|TRBV14|NA|15
TGTGCCAGCAGCCAAGACAGGTTACCCGGTGAAAAACTGTTTTTT
CASSQDRLPGEKLFF
>TRBJ2-1|NA|TRBV21-1|NA|13
TGTGCCAGCAGCAAAGATCACCTTGGGGAGCAGTTCTTC
CASSKDHLGEQFF
>TRBJ2-7|NA|TRBV13|NA|12
TGTGCCAGCAGCTTCACAGGTCCCGAGCAGTACTTC
CASSFTGPEQYF
>TRBJ1-5|NA|TRBV30|NA|13
TGTGCCTGGAGTGTACAGGACAATCAGCCCCAGCATTTT
CAWSVQDNQPQHF
>TRBJ1-4|TRBD1|TRBV28|NA|15
TGTGCCAGCAGGTTACCCAGGGGGGTTGATGAAAAACTGTTTTTT
CASRLPRGVDEKLFF
>TRBJ1-5|NA|TRBV25-1|once|12
TGTGCCAGCCAGGGTGGCAATCAGCCCCAGCATTTT
CASQGGNQPQHF
>TRBJ2-5|NA|TRBV28|NA|18
TGTGCCAGCAGTTTAGGCAGGGGAGCAGGGATGAACCAAGAGACCCAGTACTTC
CASSLGRGAGMNQETQYF
>TRBJ1-1|NA|TRBV10-1|NA|13
TGCGCCAGCAGTGATTCGCCGGGACACGAAGCTTTCTTT
CASSDSPGHEAFF
>TRBJ2-3|NA|TRBV5-1|NA|17
TGCGCCAGCAGCTTGGAAGTGGGGGGGCCAAGCACAGATACGCAGTATTTT
CASSLEVGGPSTDTQYF
>TRBJ2-7|NA|TRBV9|NA|15
TGTGCCAGCAGCGTAGACCCCAGCGGCTCCTACGAGCAGTACTTC
CASSVDPSGSYEQYF
>TRBJ1-1|NA|TRBV6-1|NA|14
TGTGCCAGCAGTGAAGAAGGGCTTTTCACTGAAGCTTTCTTT
CASSEEGLFTEAFF
>TRBJ1-6|NA|TRBV6-5|NA|16
TGTGCCAGCAGTTACTCAGGGGTCTTAAGTAATTCACCCCTCCACTTT
CASSYSGVLSNSPLHF
>TRBJ1-2|NA|TRBV28|NA|11
TGTGCCAGCAGTGAGAACTATGGCTACACCTTC
CASSENYGYTF
>TRBJ2-5|NA|TRBV6-1|NA|14
TGTGCCAGCAGTGCTCCGGCAGGGGAAGAGACCCAGTACTTC
CASSAPAGEETQYF
>TRBJ1-6|NA|TRBV7-2|NA|13
TGTGCCAGCAGCCCTGTTGTCGGTTCACCCCTCCACTTT
CASSPVVGSPLHF
>TRBJ1-2|TRBD1|TRBV28|NA|16
TGTGCCAGCAGAGTTTGGACGACAGGGATACACAAGGGCTACACCTTC
CASRVWTTGIHKGYTF
>TRBJ1-5|NA|TRBV28|NA|14
TGTGCCAGCACGACCGGGCAGGAATGGCAGCCCCAGCATTTT
CASTTGQEWQPQHF
>TRBJ1-2|NA|TRBV21-1|once|15
TGTGCCAGCAGCAAAAGGGGGGGGCCCAACTATGGCTACACCTTC
CASSKRGGPNYGYTF